The sequence of this TCR beta chain was determined in a study of cytomegalovirus exposure and HLA in healthy donors. The PCR used 60 Vbeta and 13 Jbeta primers. Some clones are missing from TCRdb's copy, which holds only in-frame ones; the method was immunoSEQ multiplex PCR. The profile covers 200,000 to 250,000 clones, with about 77% appearing a single time and 1.8% taken by the ten largest. Healthy people donating bone marrow made up the donors. V dropped 3 bases and J dropped 6 bases, with 15 bases sitting between them. The CDR3 is 15 residues long. CDR1 is SGDLS, CDR2 YYNGEE, per germline. Sequenced input: PBMCs. The chain couples TRBV9 to TRBJ1-4, with D hard to call. The TCR was taken from a woman aged 25 to 39 in good health and CMV-seronegative. The CDR3: CASSEYGVMDEKLFF. Written as DNA, the CDR3 is TGTGCCAGCAGCGAATACGGGGTTATGGATGAAAAACTGTTTTTT.